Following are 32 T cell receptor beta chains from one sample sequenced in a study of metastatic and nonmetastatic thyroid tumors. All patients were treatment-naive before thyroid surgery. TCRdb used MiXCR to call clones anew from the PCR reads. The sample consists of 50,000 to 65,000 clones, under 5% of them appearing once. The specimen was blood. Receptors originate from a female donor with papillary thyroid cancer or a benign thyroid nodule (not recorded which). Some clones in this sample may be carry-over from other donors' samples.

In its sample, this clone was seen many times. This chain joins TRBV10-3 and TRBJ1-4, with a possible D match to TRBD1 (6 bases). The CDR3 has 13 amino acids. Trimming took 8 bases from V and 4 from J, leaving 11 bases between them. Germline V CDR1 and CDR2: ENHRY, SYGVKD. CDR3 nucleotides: TGTGCCATCGGACAGACTTATAATGAAAAACTGTTTTTT. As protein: CAIGQTYNEKLFF.

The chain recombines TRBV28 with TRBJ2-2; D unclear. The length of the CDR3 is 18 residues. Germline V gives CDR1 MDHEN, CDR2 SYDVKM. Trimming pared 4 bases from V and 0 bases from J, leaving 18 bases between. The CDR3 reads CASSSLCGPAPNTGELFF. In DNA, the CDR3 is TGTGCCAGCAGTTCCCTGTGTGGACCAGCGCCGAACACCGGGGAGCTGTTTTTT.

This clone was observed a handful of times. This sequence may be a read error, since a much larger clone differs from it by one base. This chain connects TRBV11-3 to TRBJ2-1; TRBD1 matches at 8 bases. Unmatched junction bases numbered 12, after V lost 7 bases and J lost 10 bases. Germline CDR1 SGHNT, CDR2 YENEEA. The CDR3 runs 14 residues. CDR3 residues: CASILEQGAGEQFF. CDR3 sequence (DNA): TGTGCCAGCATCTTGGAGCAGGGGGCAGGAGAGCAGTTCTTC.

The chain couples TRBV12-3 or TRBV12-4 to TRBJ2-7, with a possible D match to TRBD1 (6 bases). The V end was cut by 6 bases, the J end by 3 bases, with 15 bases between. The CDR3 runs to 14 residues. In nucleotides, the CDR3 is TGTGCCAGCAGCGCTCGGGACACCAGCTACGAGCAGTACTTC. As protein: CASSARDTSYEQYF.

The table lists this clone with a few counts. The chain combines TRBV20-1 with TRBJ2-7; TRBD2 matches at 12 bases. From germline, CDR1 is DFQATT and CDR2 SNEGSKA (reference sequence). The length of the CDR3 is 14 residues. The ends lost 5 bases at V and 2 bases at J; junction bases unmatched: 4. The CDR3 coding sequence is TGCAGTGCTCATCGACTAGCGGGAGCCTACGAGCAGTACTTC. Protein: CSAHRLAGAYEQYF.

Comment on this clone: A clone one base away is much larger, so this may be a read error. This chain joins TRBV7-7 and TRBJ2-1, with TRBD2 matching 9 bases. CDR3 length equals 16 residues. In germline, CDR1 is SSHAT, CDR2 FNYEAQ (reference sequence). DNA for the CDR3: TGTGCTAGCCGCCCCGATCCTAGCGGGAAGAAGGATGAGCAGTTCTTC. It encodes CASRPDPSGKKDEQFF.

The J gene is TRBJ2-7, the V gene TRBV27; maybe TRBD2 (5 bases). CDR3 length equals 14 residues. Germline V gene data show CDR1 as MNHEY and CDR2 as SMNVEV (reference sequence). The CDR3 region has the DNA TGCGCCAGCAGTTTTCGGGGTCACTCCTACGAGCAGTACGTC. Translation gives CASSFRGHSYEQYV.

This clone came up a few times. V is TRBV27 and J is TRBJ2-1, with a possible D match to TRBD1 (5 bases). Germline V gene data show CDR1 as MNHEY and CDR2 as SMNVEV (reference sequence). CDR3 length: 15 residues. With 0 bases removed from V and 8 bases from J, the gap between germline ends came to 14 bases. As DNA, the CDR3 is TGTGCCAGCAGTTTATCGACCTGGGGCGACTATGAGCAGTTCTTC. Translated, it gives CASSLSTWGDYEQFF.

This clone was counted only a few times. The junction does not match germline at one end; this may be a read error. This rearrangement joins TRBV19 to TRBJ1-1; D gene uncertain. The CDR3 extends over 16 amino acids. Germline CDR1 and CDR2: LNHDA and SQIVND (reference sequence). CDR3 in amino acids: CASSILIGTLNAEAFF. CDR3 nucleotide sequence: TGTGCCAGTAGTATCCTCATCGGTACGCTGAACGCTGAAGCTTTCTTT.

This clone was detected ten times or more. In nucleotides, the CDR3 is TGTGCCAGCAGTGAACTACAGGGGGCTTTTGGCTACACCTTC. Protein: CASSELQGAFGYTF. J is TRBJ1-2 and V is TRBV28; TRBD1 agrees at 9 bases. V trimming: 5 bases; J trimming: 7 bases; junction bases outside the gene matches: 8. CDR1 is MDHEN, CDR2 SYDVKM, per germline. The length of the CDR3 is 14 residues.

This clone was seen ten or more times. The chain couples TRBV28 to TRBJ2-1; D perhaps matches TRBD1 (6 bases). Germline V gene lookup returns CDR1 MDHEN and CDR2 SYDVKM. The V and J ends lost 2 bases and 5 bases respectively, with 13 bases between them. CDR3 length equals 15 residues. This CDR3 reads CASSLTGPLHNEQFF. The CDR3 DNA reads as TGTGCCAGCAGTTTAACAGGGCCACTCCACAATGAGCAGTTCTTC.

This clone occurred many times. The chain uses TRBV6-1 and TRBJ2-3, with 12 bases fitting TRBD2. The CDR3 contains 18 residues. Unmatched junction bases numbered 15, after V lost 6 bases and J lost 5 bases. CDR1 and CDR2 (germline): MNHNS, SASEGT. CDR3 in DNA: TGTGCCAGCAGCTACCCATCCGGACTAGCGGGACAGAAAGATACGCAGTATTTT. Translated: CASSYPSGLAGQKDTQYF.

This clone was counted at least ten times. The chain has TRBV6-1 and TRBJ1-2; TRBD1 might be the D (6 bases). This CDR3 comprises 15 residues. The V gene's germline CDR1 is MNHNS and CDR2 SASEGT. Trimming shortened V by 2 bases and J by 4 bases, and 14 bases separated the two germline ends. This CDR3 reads CASSENRALGYGYTF. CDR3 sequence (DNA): TGTGCCAGCAGTGAAAACAGGGCCCTGGGCTATGGCTACACCTTC.

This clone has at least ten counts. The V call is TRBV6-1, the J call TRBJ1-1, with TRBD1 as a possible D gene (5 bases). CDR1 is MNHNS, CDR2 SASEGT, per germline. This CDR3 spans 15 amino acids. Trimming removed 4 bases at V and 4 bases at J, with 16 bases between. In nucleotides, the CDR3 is TGTGCCAGCAGTGCGCGCCCAGGGCCGAGCACTGAAGCTTTCTTT. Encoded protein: CASSARPGPSTEAFF.

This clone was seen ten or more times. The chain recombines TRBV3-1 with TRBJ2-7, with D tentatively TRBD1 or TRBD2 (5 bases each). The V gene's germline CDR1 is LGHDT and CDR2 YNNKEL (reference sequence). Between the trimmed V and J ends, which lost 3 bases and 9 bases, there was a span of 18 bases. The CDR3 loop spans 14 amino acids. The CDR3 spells CASSHRDHRDGQYF. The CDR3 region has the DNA TGTGCCAGCAGCCACCGGGACCACCGAGATGGGCAGTACTTC.

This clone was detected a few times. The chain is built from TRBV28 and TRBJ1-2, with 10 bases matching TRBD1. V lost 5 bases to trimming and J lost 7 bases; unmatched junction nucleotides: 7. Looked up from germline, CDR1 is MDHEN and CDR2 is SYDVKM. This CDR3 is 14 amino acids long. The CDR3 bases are TGTGCCAGCAGTACCTCGGGACAGGGGTTTGGCTACACCTTC. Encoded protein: CASSTSGQGFGYTF.

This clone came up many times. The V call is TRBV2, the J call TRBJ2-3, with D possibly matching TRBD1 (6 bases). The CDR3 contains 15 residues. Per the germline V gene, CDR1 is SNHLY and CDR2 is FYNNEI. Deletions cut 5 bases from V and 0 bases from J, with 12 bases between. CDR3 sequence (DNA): TGTGCCAGCAGTTACAGGGCAACTAGCACAGATACGCAGTATTTT. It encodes CASSYRATSTDTQYF.

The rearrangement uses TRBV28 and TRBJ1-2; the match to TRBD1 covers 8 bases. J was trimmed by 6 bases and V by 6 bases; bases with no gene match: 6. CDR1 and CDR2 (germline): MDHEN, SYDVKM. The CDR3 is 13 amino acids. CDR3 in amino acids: CASRTRGRDGYTF. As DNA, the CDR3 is TGTGCCAGCAGAACCAGGGGGCGAGATGGCTACACCTTC.

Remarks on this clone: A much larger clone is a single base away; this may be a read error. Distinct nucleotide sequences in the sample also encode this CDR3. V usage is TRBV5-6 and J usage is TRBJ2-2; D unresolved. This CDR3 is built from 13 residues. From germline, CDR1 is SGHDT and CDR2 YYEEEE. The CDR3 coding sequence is TGTGCCAGCAGCTTGGTGGGTACCGGTGAGCTGTTTTTT. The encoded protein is CASSLVGTGELFF.

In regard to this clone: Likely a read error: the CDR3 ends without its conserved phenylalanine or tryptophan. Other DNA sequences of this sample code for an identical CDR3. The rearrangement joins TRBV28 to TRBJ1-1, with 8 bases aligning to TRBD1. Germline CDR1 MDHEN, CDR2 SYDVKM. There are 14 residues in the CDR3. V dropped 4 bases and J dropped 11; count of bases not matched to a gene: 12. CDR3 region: CASSYFGTGAGAFS. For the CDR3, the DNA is TGTGCCAGCAGTTATTTTGGGACAGGAGCAGGGGCTTTCTCT.

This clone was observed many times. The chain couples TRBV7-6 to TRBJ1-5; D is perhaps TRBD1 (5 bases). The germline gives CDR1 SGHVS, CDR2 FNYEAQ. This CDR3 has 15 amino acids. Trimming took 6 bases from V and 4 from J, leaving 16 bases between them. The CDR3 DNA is TGTGCCAGCAGTTTCGGATCTCAGGGTAATCAGCCCCAGCATTTT. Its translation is CASSFGSQGNQPQHF.

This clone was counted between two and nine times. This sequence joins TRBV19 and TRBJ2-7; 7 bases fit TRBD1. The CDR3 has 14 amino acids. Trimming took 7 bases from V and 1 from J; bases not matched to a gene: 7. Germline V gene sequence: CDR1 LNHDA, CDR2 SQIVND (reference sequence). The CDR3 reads CASILPGQSYEQYF. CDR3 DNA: TGTGCCAGTATCCTCCCGGGACAGTCCTACGAGCAGTACTTC.

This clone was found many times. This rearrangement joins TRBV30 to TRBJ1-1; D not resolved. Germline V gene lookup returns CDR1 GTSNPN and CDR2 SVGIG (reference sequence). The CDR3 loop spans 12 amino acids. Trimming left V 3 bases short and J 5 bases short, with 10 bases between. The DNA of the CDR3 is TGTGCCTGGAGAGACGGAGGGACTGAAGCTTTCTTT. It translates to CAWRDGGTEAFF.

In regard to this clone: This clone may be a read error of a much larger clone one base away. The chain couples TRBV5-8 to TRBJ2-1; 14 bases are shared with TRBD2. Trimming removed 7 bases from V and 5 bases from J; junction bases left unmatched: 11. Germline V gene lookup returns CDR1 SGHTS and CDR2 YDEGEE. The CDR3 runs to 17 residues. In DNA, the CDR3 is TGTGCCAGCGGTTCGGGACTAGCGGGAGTAGCCCACAATGAGCAGTTCTTC. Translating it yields CASGSGLAGVAHNEQFF.

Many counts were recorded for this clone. This chain's CDR3 is CASSWSLGANTGELFF. CDR3 coding DNA: TGTGCCAGCAGCTGGTCCCTAGGAGCGAACACCGGGGAGCTGTTTTTT. The rearrangement uses TRBV11-2 and TRBJ2-2, with D unresolved. Germline values: CDR1 SGHAT, CDR2 FQNNGV. This CDR3 region has 16 residues. V was clipped by 4 bases and J by 0 bases, with 12 bases between them.

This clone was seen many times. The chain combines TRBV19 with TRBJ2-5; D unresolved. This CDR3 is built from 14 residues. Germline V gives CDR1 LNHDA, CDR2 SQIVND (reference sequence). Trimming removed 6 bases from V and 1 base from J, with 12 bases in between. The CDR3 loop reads CASSRTPFQETQYF. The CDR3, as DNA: TGTGCCAGTAGCCGTACACCGTTCCAAGAGACCCAGTACTTC.

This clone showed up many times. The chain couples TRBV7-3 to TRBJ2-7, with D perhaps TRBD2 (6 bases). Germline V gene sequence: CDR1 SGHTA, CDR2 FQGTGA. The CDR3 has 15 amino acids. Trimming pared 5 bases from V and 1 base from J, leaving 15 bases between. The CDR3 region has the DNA TGTGCCAGCAGCGCCCTTGGCGGGACGTCCTACGAGCAGTACTTC. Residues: CASSALGGTSYEQYF.

The CDR3, as DNA: TGTGCCAGCAGTCTCGGGACTTGGCAGCCCCAGCATTTT. This translates into CASSLGTWQPQHF. The chain combines TRBV6-2 or TRBV6-3 with TRBJ1-5; D might be TRBD1 (5 bases). V lost 5 bases and J lost 7, with 12 bases in between. This CDR3 is 13 amino acids long. CDR1 and CDR2 (germline): MNHEY, SVGEGT.

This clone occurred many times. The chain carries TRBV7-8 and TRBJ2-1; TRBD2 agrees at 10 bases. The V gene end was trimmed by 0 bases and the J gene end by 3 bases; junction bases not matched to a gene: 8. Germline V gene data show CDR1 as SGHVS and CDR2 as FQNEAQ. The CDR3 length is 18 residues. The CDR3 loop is CASSLAHGLAADYNEQFF. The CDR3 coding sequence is TGTGCCAGCAGCTTAGCTCATGGACTAGCGGCAGACTACAATGAGCAGTTCTTC.

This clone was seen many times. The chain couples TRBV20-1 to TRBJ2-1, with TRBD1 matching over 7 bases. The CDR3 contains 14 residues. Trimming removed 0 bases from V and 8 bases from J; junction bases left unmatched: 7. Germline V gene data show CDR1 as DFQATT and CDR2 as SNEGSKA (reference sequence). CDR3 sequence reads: CSARDGKGGDEQFF. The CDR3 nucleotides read TGCAGTGCTAGAGATGGAAAAGGGGGCGATGAGCAGTTCTTC.

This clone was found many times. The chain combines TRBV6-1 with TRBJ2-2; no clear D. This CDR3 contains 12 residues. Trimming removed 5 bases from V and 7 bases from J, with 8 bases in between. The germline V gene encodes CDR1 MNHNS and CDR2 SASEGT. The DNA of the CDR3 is TGTGCCAGCAGTTACGATGGCGGGGAGCTGTTTTTT. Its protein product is CASSYDGGELFF.

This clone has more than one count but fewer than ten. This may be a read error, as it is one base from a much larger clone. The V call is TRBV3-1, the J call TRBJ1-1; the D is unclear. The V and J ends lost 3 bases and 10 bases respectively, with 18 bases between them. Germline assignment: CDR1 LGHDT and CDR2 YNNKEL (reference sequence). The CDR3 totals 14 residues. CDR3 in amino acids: CASSQSAEGIIAFF. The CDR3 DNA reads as TGTGCCAGCAGCCAGTCAGCGGAGGGAATTATAGCTTTCTTT.